Below, one TCR beta chain is given with its context. What it recognizes is unknown. This entry is derived from a study of radiotherapy plus CTLA-4 blockade in lung cancer. About the study: Of the patients, around 17% showed objective responses and roughly 34% attained disease control. The study's findings and limits: Early clone dynamics of blood T cells, plus interferon-beta, reportedly predicted response best. Clones derived from tumor TCRs expanded in blood after radiotherapy plus ipilimumab.

Repertoires were generated with immunoSEQ multiplex PCR, while TCRdb's copy carries only in-frame clones and drops some. This sample has approximately 94,000 clones, with around 84% found just once. Trimming took 5 bases from V and 10 from J, leaving 12 bases between them. CDR1 LNHDA and CDR2 SQIVND come from the germline V gene (reference sequence). CDR3 length equals 12 residues. Chemo-refractory metastatic non-small-cell lung cancer patients underwent focal radiation alongside CTLA-4 blockade with ipilimumab. This receptor was taken from a human donor with non-small cell lung cancer that progressed on radiotherapy plus ipilimumab. The genes are TRBV19 and TRBJ2-1, with D possibly matching TRBD1 (5 bases). Sequenced material: peripheral blood, taken from a patient treated with radiotherapy plus ipilimumab. The CDR3 coding sequence is TGTGCCAGTAGTTCAAAGGGGAACGAGCAGTTCTTC. This gives the protein CASSSKGNEQFF.